This T cell receptor beta chain was documented in a study of long-term antiretroviral therapy in people with HIV. The CDR3 contains 16 residues. The germline V and J ends were trimmed by 9 bases and 5 bases, with 25 bases remaining between them. From germline, CDR1 is SNHLY and CDR2 FYNNEI. Samples were assayed with immunoSEQ v3.0 at survey level. Using immunoSEQ multiplex PCR, the repertoire was profiled, and TCRdb retains in-frame clones only, with some absent. The sample lists 20,000 to 25,000 clones, 65% to 90% occurring once. The clonotype originates from a man aged 18 to 35 with HIV. The sequenced sample was unsorted PBMCs, obtained 0.1 years before starting antiretroviral therapy. V is TRBV2 and J is TRBJ1-1; no reliable D call. CDR3 DNA sequence: TGTGCCAGTCAATATGAGTCAGGCAGAGGATATACTGAAGCTTTCTTT. It yields the protein CASQYESGRGYTEAFF.